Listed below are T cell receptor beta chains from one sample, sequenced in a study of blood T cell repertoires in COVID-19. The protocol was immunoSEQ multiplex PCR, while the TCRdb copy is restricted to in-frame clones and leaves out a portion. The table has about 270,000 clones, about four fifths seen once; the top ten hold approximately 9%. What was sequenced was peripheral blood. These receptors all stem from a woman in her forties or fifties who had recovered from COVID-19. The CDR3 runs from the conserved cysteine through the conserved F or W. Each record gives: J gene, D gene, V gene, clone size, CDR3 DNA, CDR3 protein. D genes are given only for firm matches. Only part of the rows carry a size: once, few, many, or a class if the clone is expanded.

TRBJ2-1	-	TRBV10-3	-	TGTGCCATCAGTGTGGGCAGGGGCTTTAGCAATGAGCAGTTCTTC	CAISVGRGFSNEQFF
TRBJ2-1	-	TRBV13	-	TGTGCCAGCAGGCGACTTAAGCGGGGGACAGTCGGGCCCCTGAGCTCCTACAATGAGCAGTTCTTC	CASRRLKRGTVGPLSSYNEQFF
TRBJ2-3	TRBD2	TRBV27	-	TGTGCCAGCAGTTTCCTAGCGGGGAGCGCAGATACGCAGTATTTT	CASSFLAGSADTQYF
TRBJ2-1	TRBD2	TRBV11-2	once	TGTGCCAGCAGCCCGCGACTAGCGGGAGGGAATGAGCAGTTCTTC	CASSPRLAGGNEQFF
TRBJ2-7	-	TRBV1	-	TGCACCAGCAGCCAAGCAACAGTTTCCTCCTACGAGCAGTACTTC	CTSSQATVSSYEQYF
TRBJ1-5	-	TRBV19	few	TGTGCCAGTAGTACTGTGATTGGCCAGCCCCAGCATTTT	CASSTVIGQPQHF
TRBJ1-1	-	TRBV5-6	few	TGTGCCAGCAGCTTGGAAGGGAGGTGGGGTAACGCTTTCTTT	CASSLEGRWGNAFF
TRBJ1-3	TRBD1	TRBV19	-	TGTGCCAGTAGTATCCTGACAGGGGGAAACACCATATATTTT	CASSILTGGNTIYF
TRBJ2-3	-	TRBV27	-	TGTGCCAGCAGCCACAGGGCCCCTTTCACAGATACGCAGTATTTT	CASSHRAPFTDTQYF
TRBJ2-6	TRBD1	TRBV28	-	TGTGCCAGCAGTCGTGCGGGACAGGGCTTCTCTGGGGCCAACGTCCTGACTTTC	CASSRAGQGFSGANVLTF
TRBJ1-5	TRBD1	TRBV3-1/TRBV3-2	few	TGTGCCAGCAGCCAAATGGGGACAGGGTCTGAGCCCCAGCATTTT	CASSQMGTGSEPQHF
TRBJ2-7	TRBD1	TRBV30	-	TGTGCCTGGACGGGACAGGGCTACGAGCAGTACTTC	CAWTGQGYEQYF
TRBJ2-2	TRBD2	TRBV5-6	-	TGTGCCAGCAGCTTGTTGCCTAGCGGGAGGGCCGGGGAGCTGTTTTTT	CASSLLPSGRAGELFF